These T cell receptor beta chains were read from a single sample in a study of T cells after yellow fever vaccination. TCRdb reprocessed the 5' RACE reads with MiXCR, giving one entry per CDR3 protein. Of hundreds of thousands of distinct CDR3 sequences listed, 11% were seen once; the top ten hold around 18%. The source was PBMCs, collected on the day of the first yellow fever vaccination. Receptors originate from a man between 18 and 35 years old who received the YFV17D yellow fever vaccine. The CDR3 runs from the conserved cysteine through the conserved F or W. D genes are given only for firm matches. The size field is filled for only some rows; it gives once, few, many or a size class.

clone_size	j_call	v_call	d_call	cdr3_aa	cdr3_nt
NA	TRBJ1-1	TRBV6-5	NA	CASSYKPGPGGTEAFF	TGTGCCAGCAGTTATAAACCTGGTCCGGGTGGCACTGAAGCTTTCTTT
few	TRBJ2-1	TRBV20-1	NA	CSARRPDLSYNEQFF	TGCAGTGCTAGACGTCCGGACCTCTCCTACAATGAGCAGTTCTTC
few	TRBJ2-3	TRBV5-5	NA	CASSLRDYEDTQYF	TGTGCCAGCAGCTTGAGGGATTACGAGGATACGCAGTATTTT
many	TRBJ2-1	TRBV7-9	NA	CASSSREGLGLAWFF	TGTGCCAGCAGCTCCCGTGAGGGTTTGGGTTTGGCTTGGTTCTTC
NA	TRBJ2-2	TRBV10-3	TRBD2	CAIRTGLAGNTGELFF	TGTGCCATCAGGACCGGACTAGCGGGGAACACCGGGGAGCTGTTTTTT
NA	TRBJ2-7	TRBV4-3	TRBD2	CASSQDWTSDSYEQYF	TGCGCCAGCAGCCAAGATTGGACTAGCGATTCCTACGAGCAGTACTTC
NA	TRBJ2-4	TRBV23-1	NA	CAKPSVQDASPEGNIQYF	TGCGCCAAACCCTCCGTGCAGGACGCAAGCCCCGAGGGGAACATTCAGTACTTC
many	TRBJ2-3	TRBV4-3	NA	CASSQGDPGATQYF	TGCGCCAGCAGCCAAGGAGACCCGGGAGCCACGCAGTATTTT
many	TRBJ2-3	TRBV7-2	TRBD2	CASSRGGPDTQYF	TGTGCCAGCAGCCGGGGGGGCCCCGATACGCAGTATTTT
many	TRBJ1-4	TRBV4-3	NA	CASSQDGAVLFF	TGCGCCAGCAGCCAAGACGGCGCGGTACTGTTTTTT